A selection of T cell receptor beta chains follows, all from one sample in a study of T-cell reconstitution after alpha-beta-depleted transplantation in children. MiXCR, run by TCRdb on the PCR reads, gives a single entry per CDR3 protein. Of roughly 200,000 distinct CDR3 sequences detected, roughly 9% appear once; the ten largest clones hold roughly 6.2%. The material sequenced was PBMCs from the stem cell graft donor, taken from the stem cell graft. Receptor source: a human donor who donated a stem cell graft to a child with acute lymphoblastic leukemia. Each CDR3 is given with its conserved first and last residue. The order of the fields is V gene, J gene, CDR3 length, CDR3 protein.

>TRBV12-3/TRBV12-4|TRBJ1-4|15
CASRGDGAYNEKLFF
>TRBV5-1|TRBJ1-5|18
CASSLPRQPAYSNQPQHF
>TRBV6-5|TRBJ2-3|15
CASSYSRTEGDTQYF
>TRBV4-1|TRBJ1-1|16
CASSQDPAHRYPEAFF
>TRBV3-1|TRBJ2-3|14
CASSYSDGEDTQYF
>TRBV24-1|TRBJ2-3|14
CATSPRGYTDTQYF
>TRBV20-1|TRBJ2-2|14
CSAAGTGHTGELFF
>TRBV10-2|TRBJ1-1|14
CASSETGRNTEAFF
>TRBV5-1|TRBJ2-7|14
CASSFRGGTYEQYF
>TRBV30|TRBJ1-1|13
CAWAGQGGAEAFF
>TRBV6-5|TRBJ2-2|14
CATEGQGASGELFF
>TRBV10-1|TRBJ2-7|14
CASSERAGLDEQYF
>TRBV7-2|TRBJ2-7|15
CASSLRDGTGYEQYF
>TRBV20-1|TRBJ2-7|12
CSATDLFYEQYF
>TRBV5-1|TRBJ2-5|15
CASSFGTPPKETQYF
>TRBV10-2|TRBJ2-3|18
CASSEWGGLAGVADTQYF
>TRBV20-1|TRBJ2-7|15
CSAREGQAYSYEQYF
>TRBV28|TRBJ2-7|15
CASQQSGTEGYEQYF
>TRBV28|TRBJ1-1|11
CASTPGAEAFF
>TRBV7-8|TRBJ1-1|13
CASSAGQTEVAFF
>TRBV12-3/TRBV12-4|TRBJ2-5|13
CASSFPGQETQYF
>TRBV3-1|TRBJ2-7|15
CASSQDSTPSYEQYF
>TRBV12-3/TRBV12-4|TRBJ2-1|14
CASSEQEGVVAEFF
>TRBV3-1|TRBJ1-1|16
CASSPGQAFQNTEAFF